This passage covers 27 T cell receptor beta chains from one sample sequenced in a study of TIL therapy for anti-PD-1-resistant metastatic lung cancer (dated by TCRdb to about 2021). The immunoSEQ v3 hsTCRB kit was used to amplify TCR beta CDR3 regions from genomic DNA through bias-controlled multiplex PCR. TCRdb obtained this table from immuneACCESS and retained in-frame rearrangements with V and J assigned. These tables miss some clones; where compared with another copy, unresolved V genes account for less than half of the shortfall, and the remainder is unexplained. The sample yields 50,000 to 70,000 clones; approximately 69% were counted once. Of the sample, less than 8% is held by the ten largest clones. This specimen's time point label, per the study, means: pre-treatment sample, taken before nivolumab and TIL therapy. This sample comprised blood, obtained at baseline. The receptors here all came from a person between 25 and 79 years old with non-small cell lung cancer.

The rearrangement joins TRBV18 to TRBJ2-2; D gene unclear. The CDR3 consists of 16 residues. Trimming shortened V by 0 bases and J by 4 bases, and 12 bases separated the two germline ends. The V gene's germline CDR1 is KGHSH and CDR2 LQKENI. CDR3 DNA: TGTGCCAGCTCACCACCTGGTGGGGAAGTCACCGGGGAGCTGTTTTTT. Translation gives CASSPPGGEVTGELFF.

V is TRBV2 and J is TRBJ2-5, with TRBD2 as a possible D gene (5 bases). CDR1 is SNHLY and CDR2 is FYNNEI in the germline V gene. V was shortened by 4 bases and J by 4 bases, with 10 bases between the two germline ends. CDR3 length equals 13 residues. For the CDR3, the DNA is TGTGCCAGCAGTGGAGGGATGGGAGAGACCCAGTACTTC. It codes for CASSGGMGETQYF.

A note on this clone: At one end, the junction sequence differs from germline, possibly due to a read error. This chain links TRBV5-4 with TRBJ2-2, with 10 bases lining up with TRBD2. The CDR3 covers 17 residues. Germline V gene sequence: CDR1 SGHNT, CDR2 YYREEE (reference sequence). The CDR3 DNA sequence: TGCTTAACTTCTAGCGGGGGTAGCCAAGGTGTTTCAGGGGAGCTGTTTTTT. Its translation is CLTSSGGSQGVSGELFF.

The rearrangement joins TRBV4-1 to TRBJ1-5; the D is unclear. This CDR3 region has 15 residues. Trimming took off 4 bases at V and 0 bases at J, with 10 bases between the two ends. CDR1 MGHRA and CDR2 YSYEKL come from the germline V gene. DNA of the CDR3: TGCGCCAGCAGCCCCAGCCCTTATAGCAATCAGCCCCAGCATTTT. Its protein is CASSPSPYSNQPQHF.

This clone came up a few times. The genes are TRBV29-1 and TRBJ2-7; 8 bases fit TRBD2. Germline V gene sequence: CDR1 SQVTM, CDR2 ANQGSEA. This CDR3 region has 15 residues. With 4 bases clipped from V and 3 bases from J, the junction kept 11 bases outside the gene matches. The CDR3 loop reads CSVVGGTSGSYEQYF. The CDR3, as DNA: TGCAGCGTTGTAGGGGGAACTAGCGGTAGCTACGAGCAGTACTTC.

The V call is TRBV5-5, the J call TRBJ2-7; a weak D match, TRBD2 (5 bases). Trimming shortened V by 2 bases and J by 2 bases, and 17 bases separated the two germline ends. The CDR3 length is 16 residues. Germline values: CDR1 SGHKS, CDR2 YYEKEE (reference sequence). CDR3 in DNA: TGTGCCAGCAGCTTTTCGGGCGGGTCCACTACCTACGAGCAGTACTTC. It encodes CASSFSGGSTTYEQYF.

The V call is TRBV7-6, the J call TRBJ1-4; D is perhaps TRBD1 (6 bases). The germline V gene encodes CDR1 SGHVS and CDR2 FNYEAQ. The CDR3 spans 13 residues. V lost 5 bases and J lost 12, with 16 bases in between. The CDR3 DNA reads as TGTGCCAGCAGCCCCCGGACAGCAGAACAACTGTTTTTT. Protein: CASSPRTAEQLFF. Full variable domain (rest looked up from reference TRBV7-6 and TRBJ1-4): GAGVSQSPRYKVTKRGQDVALRCDPISGHVSLYWYRQALGQGPEFLTYFNYEAQQDKSGLPNDRFSAERPEGSISTLTIQRTEQRDSAMYRCASSPRTAEQLFFGSGTQLSVL.

This chain joins TRBV5-1 and TRBJ1-4; D gene unclear. Trimming stripped 4 bases from V and 7 bases from J, with 14 bases between. The CDR3 runs to 14 residues. Germline V gives CDR1 SGHRS, CDR2 YFSETQ. CDR3 protein: CASSLLGFAEKLFF. CDR3 bases: TGCGCCAGCAGCCTCCTGGGGTTTGCTGAAAAACTGTTTTTT. Based on the CDR3 plus reference TRBV5-1 and TRBJ1-4, the full variable domain is KAGVTQTPRYLIKTRGQQVTLSCSPISGHRSVSWYQQTPGQGLQFLFEYFSETQRNKGNFPGRFSGRQFSNSRSEMNVSTLELGDSALYLCASSLLGFAEKLFFGSGTQLSVL.

V gene TRBV10-3 combines with J gene TRBJ1-1; TRBD1 matches 7 bases. With 3 bases clipped from V and 3 bases from J, the junction kept 7 bases outside the gene matches. CDR3 length equals 15 residues. In germline, CDR1 is ENHRY, CDR2 SYGVKD. CDR3: CAISDDRVEDTEAFF. CDR3 nucleotide sequence: TGTGCCATCAGTGACGACAGGGTTGAAGACACTGAAGCTTTCTTT.

The chain joins TRBV2 to TRBJ1-2; a possible D gene is TRBD1 (6 bases). In germline, CDR1 is SNHLY, CDR2 FYNNEI. Trimming pared 7 bases from V and 4 bases from J, leaving 13 bases between. There are 13 residues in the CDR3. CDR3 amino acids: CASTEDSIYGYTF. The CDR3 nucleotides are TGTGCCAGCACCGAGGACAGCATCTATGGCTACACCTTC.

The genes are TRBV30 and TRBJ1-2; 9 nucleotides match TRBD1. Germline V CDR1 and CDR2: GTSNPN, SVGIG (reference sequence). Trimming at V came to 3 bases and at J to 5 bases, leaving 10 bases not matched to a gene. The CDR3 covers 15 residues. The CDR3 DNA reads TGTGCCTGGAGAAAACCGGGACAGGGAGGTTATGGCTACACCTTC. Translation: CAWRKPGQGGYGYTF.

V gene TRBV7-3 combines with J gene TRBJ1-5; a weak D match, TRBD1 (6 bases). This CDR3 has 22 residues. CDR1 is SGHTA, CDR2 FQGTGA, per germline. V lost 5 bases to trimming and J lost 1 base, with 33 bases between them. In DNA form, the CDR3 reads TGTGCCAGCAGCCTCGGAACCAATTCTCGCGGGGGGCGTCTTGGAAGCAATCAGCCCCAGCATTTT. Translated, it gives CASSLGTNSRGGRLGSNQPQHF.

This clone appeared a few times. The chain carries TRBV2 and TRBJ1-5; 7 positions agree with TRBD1. This CDR3 comprises 13 residues. Trimming at V came to 11 bases and at J to 7 bases, leaving 11 bases not matched to a gene. The germline V gene has CDR1 SNHLY and CDR2 FYNNEI. CDR3 loop: CAGQAGEGQPQHF. The CDR3 DNA follows: TGTGCCGGACAGGCCGGCGAGGGGCAGCCCCAGCATTTT. The full variable domain, with the rest looked up from reference TRBV2 and TRBJ1-5, is EPEVTQTPSHQVTQMGQEVILRCVPISNHLYFYWYRQILGQKVEFLVSFYNNEISEKSEIFDDQFSVERPDGSNFTLKIRSTKLEDSAMYFCAGQAGEGQPQHFGDGTRLSIL.

V usage is TRBV30 and J usage is TRBJ2-2, with 12 bases matching TRBD2. J was trimmed by 6 bases and V by 2 bases; bases with no gene match: 4. CDR1 GTSNPN and CDR2 SVGIG come from the germline V gene (reference sequence). The CDR3 length is 15 residues. The DNA of the CDR3 is TGTGCCTGGAGTCCCCGACTAGCGGGAGCCGGGGAGCTGTTTTTT. Amino acids: CAWSPRLAGAGELFF.

This clone has only one observation. At one of its ends the junction is not consistent with the germline gene, which may arise from a read error. This chain connects TRBV28 to TRBJ2-1, with D possibly TRBD1 on 7 matching bases. From germline, CDR1 is MDHEN and CDR2 SYDVKM. The length of the CDR3 is 12 residues. Written as DNA, the CDR3 is TGTGCCACAGGGGGTCTACGGCGGGGTTTTCTCTTC. Protein: CATGGLRRGFLF. The full variable domain, its missing parts supplied by reference TRBV28 and TRBJ2-1, is DVKVTQSSRYLVKRTGEKVFLECVQDMDHENMFWYRQDPGLGLRLIYFSYDVKMKEKGDIPEGYSVSREKKERFSLILESASTNQTSMYLCATGGLRRGFLFGPGTRLTVL.

V and J are TRBV9 and TRBJ1-3; no clear D. The V gene lost 4 bases and the J gene lost 4 bases, with 12 bases spanning the gap. The germline V gene has CDR1 SGDLS and CDR2 YYNGEE. There are 14 residues in the CDR3. This CDR3 is CASSPYGSGNTIYF. CDR3 DNA sequence: TGTGCCAGCAGCCCCTACGGCTCCGGAAACACCATATATTTT. The full variable domain, its missing parts supplied by reference TRBV9 and TRBJ1-3, is DSGVTQTPKHLITATGQRVTLRCSPRSGDLSVYWYQQSLDQGLQFLIQYYNGEERAKGNILERFSAQQFPDLHSELNLSSLELGDSALYFCASSPYGSGNTIYFGEGSWLTVV.

The V and J genes are TRBV7-2 and TRBJ1-1; a possible D gene is TRBD1 (6 bases). The CDR3 spans 16 residues. The V and J ends lost 1 base and 2 bases respectively, with 14 bases between them. The V gene's germline CDR1 is SGHTA and CDR2 FQGNSA. The CDR3 spells CASSLVWGQGNTEAFF. CDR3 DNA sequence: TGTGCCAGCAGCTTAGTTTGGGGGCAGGGAAACACTGAAGCTTTCTTT.

J is TRBJ2-7 and V is TRBV27, with 8 bases fitting TRBD2. With 9 bases clipped from V and 3 bases from J, the junction kept 19 bases outside the gene matches. Germline CDR1 reads MNHEY; CDR2 reads SMNVEV (reference sequence). This CDR3 has 17 amino acids. For the CDR3, the DNA is TGTGCCAGGCCTCTGAGAGCGGGAGATCGGGGTATCTACGAGCAGTACTTC. Translated, it gives CARPLRAGDRGIYEQYF.

The V call is TRBV5-1, the J call TRBJ2-1; 12 bases align to TRBD2. Germline V gene data show CDR1 as SGHRS and CDR2 as YFSETQ. V trimming: 3 bases; J trimming: 5 bases; junction bases outside the gene matches: 3. The CDR3 extends over 15 amino acids. The CDR3 nucleotides read TGCGCCAGCAGCTATGGACTAGCGGGGAACAATGAGCAGTTCTTC. Its translation: CASSYGLAGNNEQFF. The whole variable domain, remainder taken from reference TRBV5-1 and TRBJ2-1, is KAGVTQTPRYLIKTRGQQVTLSCSPISGHRSVSWYQQTPGQGLQFLFEYFSETQRNKGNFPGRFSGRQFSNSRSEMNVSTLELGDSALYLCASSYGLAGNNEQFFGPGTRLTVL.

This clone was counted a few times. V usage is TRBV19 and J usage is TRBJ2-1; possible D gene TRBD2, 6 bases. The CDR3 loop spans 17 amino acids. Germline V gene lookup returns CDR1 LNHDA and CDR2 SQIVND (reference sequence). The V gene lost 6 bases and the J gene lost 12 bases, with 30 bases spanning the gap. This chain's CDR3 is CASSPQKPRGGEWGQFF. CDR3 sequence (DNA): TGTGCCAGTAGCCCGCAAAAACCCCGAGGAGGGGAGTGGGGGCAGTTCTTC. Full variable domain (outside the CDR3, taken from reference TRBV19 and TRBJ2-1): DGGITQSPKYLFRKEGQNVTLSCEQNLNHDAMYWYRQDPGQGLRLIYYSQIVNDFQKGDIAEGYSVSREKKESFPLTVTSAQKNPTAFYLCASSPQKPRGGEWGQFFGPGTRLTVL.

The chain has TRBV19 and TRBJ1-2; D remains unclear. CDR1 is LNHDA, CDR2 SQIVND, per germline (reference sequence). Trimming left V 5 bases short and J 0 bases short, with 10 bases between. The CDR3 contains 14 residues. The CDR3 DNA follows: TGTGCCAGTAGTGAGGGTCGGTCTAACTATGGCTACACCTTC. Amino acid sequence: CASSEGRSNYGYTF.

The V and J genes are TRBV30 and TRBJ1-2, with a possible D match to TRBD1 (6 bases). The CDR3 totals 12 residues. Germline lookup yields CDR1 GTSNPN and CDR2 SVGIG (reference sequence). With 7 bases removed from V and 1 base from J, the gap between germline ends came to 10 bases. The CDR3 DNA reads as TGTGCCTCCCTACAGGGTAACTATGGCTACACCTTC. Amino acid sequence: CASLQGNYGYTF.

The chain has TRBV4-1 and TRBJ2-3, with 8 bases identical to TRBD2. Trimming at V came to 0 bases and at J to 6 bases, leaving 8 bases not matched to a gene. Germline-derived CDR1 and CDR2 are MGHRA and YSYEKL. CDR3 length: 16 residues. The CDR3 DNA reads TGCGCCAGCAGCCAAGACTCTGCGGGGGGCCGTGATACGCAGTATTTT. Translation gives CASSQDSAGGRDTQYF.

The chain couples TRBV6-1 to TRBJ1-6, with 8 bases identical to TRBD1. Trimming at V came to 2 bases and at J to 10 bases, leaving 1 base not matched to a gene. The CDR3 is 13 amino acids. CDR1 and CDR2 (germline): MNHNS, SASEGT. CDR3 in amino acids: CASSERDRSPLHF. Here the CDR3 DNA reads TGTGCCAGCAGTGAAAGGGACAGGTCACCCCTCCACTTT.

The chain joins TRBV27 to TRBJ1-2, with D perhaps TRBD1 (6 bases). Trimming shortened V by 3 bases and J by 7 bases, and 21 bases separated the two germline ends. The CDR3 has 16 residues. Germline V lookup: CDR1 MNHEY, CDR2 SMNVEV (reference sequence). For the CDR3, the DNA is TGTGCCAGCAGTTTCTACGTCTTGACAGGACCTTCTGGCTACACCTTC. Translating gives CASSFYVLTGPSGYTF.

The rearrangement joins TRBV5-1 to TRBJ1-5, with no clear D. CDR3 length equals 14 residues. From germline, CDR1 is SGHRS and CDR2 YFSETQ. V gave up 1 base and J gave up 4 bases, with 9 bases separating them. The CDR3 coding sequence is TGCGCCAGCAGCTTGATACCAGAGAATCAGCCCCAGCATTTT. This codes for CASSLIPENQPQHF.

CDR3 DNA sequence: TGTGCCAGCAGTGAGTCCTGGGACAGTTCTCTCTATGGCTACACCTTC. Protein product: CASSESWDSSLYGYTF. The J gene is TRBJ1-2, the V gene TRBV6-1; 7 bases fit TRBD1. The germline V gene encodes CDR1 MNHNS and CDR2 SASEGT. The V and J ends lost 3 bases and 4 bases, in that order; junction bases with no gene match: 11. CDR3 size: 16 residues.